A selection of T cell receptor beta chains follows, all from one sample in a study of radiation and T cells in renal cell carcinoma. Assay: immunoSEQ multiplex PCR; the TCRdb copy retains only in-frame clones and omits some. The sample has about 140,000 clones, 83% seen once. The specimen was blood, collected from a patient whose treatment included radiotherapy and nephrectomy. Receptors were obtained from a woman between 45 and 65 years old with renal cell carcinoma. CDR3s include the opening cysteine and the closing phenylalanine or tryptophan. D genes are given only for firm matches. Where a row states a size, it is once, few, many or the class of an expanded clone; other rows omit it.

>TRBJ2-7|TRBV6-4|-|few
TGTGCCAGCAGTGACCTTCTAGGGGAGCAGTACTTC
CASSDLLGEQYF
>TRBJ2-3|TRBV7-2|-|-
TGTGCCAGCGATTTAGGGGGGGTATCAGATACGCAGTATTTT
CASDLGGVSDTQYF
>TRBJ1-4|TRBV6-6|-|-
TGTGCCAGCATTGAACAGGGAGGGGGGGATGAAAAACTGTTTTTT
CASIEQGGGDEKLFF
>TRBJ1-4|TRBV5-1|-|-
TGCGCCAGCGCCGTCGAGTGGCGGGGCAATGAAAAACTGTTTTTT
CASAVEWRGNEKLFF
>TRBJ2-7|TRBV29-1|-|-
TGCAGCGTTGAAGATGTTGGTCAGAGCTACGAGCAGTACTTC
CSVEDVGQSYEQYF
>TRBJ2-7|TRBV7-2|-|-
TGTGCCAGCAGCCACATACATCCAGGATCCGAGCAGTACTTC
CASSHIHPGSEQYF
>TRBJ1-1|TRBV30|-|-
TGTGCCTGGAGTGTAGGAGGGGCCACTGAAGCTTTCTTT
CAWSVGGATEAFF
>TRBJ1-5|TRBV28|-|-
TGTGCCAGCAGCTTTGGGTCACCGCCCCAGCATTTT
CASSFGSPPQHF
>TRBJ1-2|TRBV7-2|-|once
TGTGCCAGCCTCGTCGGCTATGGCTACACCTTC
CASLVGYGYTF
>TRBJ1-4|TRBV6-5|-|-
TGTGCCAGCAGTTACTCTGTGCAGGGGATCGGAAGGCTGTTTTTT
CASSYSVQGIGRLFF